Below are 26 T cell receptor beta chains sequenced from a single sample in a study of blood T cell repertoires in COVID-19. Profiled with immunoSEQ multiplex PCR; TCRdb holds only in-frame clones, not every one. The sample includes 100,000 to 150,000 clones, about 80% of them seen just once. Source material: peripheral blood. The receptors shown here come from a man in his sixties with acute or convalescent COVID-19.

The V call is TRBV18, the J call TRBJ2-3; 7 bases align to TRBD2. The J segment lost 6 bases and the V segment lost 6 bases, leaving 12 bases of the junction unmatched. This CDR3 region has 15 residues. CDR1 is KGHSH and CDR2 is LQKENI in the germline V gene. The CDR3 sequence is CASSPLGGSADTQYF. As DNA, the CDR3 is TGTGCCAGCTCCCCTTTAGGCGGGAGTGCGGATACGCAGTATTTT.

The rearrangement joins TRBV6-6 to TRBJ1-5, with 7 positions matching TRBD1. The CDR3 extends over 15 amino acids. CDR1 MNHNY and CDR2 SVGAGI come from the germline V gene (reference sequence). V dropped 7 bases and J dropped 3; count of bases not matched to a gene: 9. CDR3 nucleotides: TGTGCCAGCACCGATCCAGGGGGTAACAATCAGCCCCAGCATTTT. Its protein product is CASTDPGGNNQPQHF.

This sequence joins TRBV18 and TRBJ2-7; tentatively, D is TRBD2 (6 bases). Germline CDR1 and CDR2: KGHSH and LQKENI. V was pared by 4 bases and J by 2 bases, with 15 bases between. This CDR3 is built from 15 residues. The CDR3 here is CASSLFRDSAYEQYF. CDR3 DNA sequence: TGTGCCAGCTCACTCTTCCGGGACTCCGCCTACGAGCAGTACTTC.

The CDR3 DNA follows: TGCGCCAGTTGTATAGCCCAGAGCACAGATACGCAGTATTTT. Translated: CASCIAQSTDTQYF. J is TRBJ2-3 and V is TRBV5-1, with D uncertain. The CDR3 length is 14 residues. The germline V gene encodes CDR1 SGHRS and CDR2 YFSETQ. V was cut by 8 bases and J by 0 bases, with 13 bases left in between.

This clone was detected only once. The V call is TRBV10-3, the J call TRBJ2-1; 14 bases line up with TRBD2. The CDR3 spans 15 residues. Trimming removed 4 bases from V and 7 bases from J; junction bases left unmatched: 3. Germline lookup yields CDR1 ENHRY and CDR2 SYGVKD. CDR3 in DNA: TGTGCCATCAGTGCGGGACTAGCGGGAGCGAATGAGCAGTTCTTC. Its protein is CAISAGLAGANEQFF.

J is TRBJ1-2 and V is TRBV30; D ambiguous. Germline V gives CDR1 GTSNPN, CDR2 SVGIG (reference sequence). The germline V and J ends were trimmed by 2 bases and 0 bases, with 10 bases remaining between them. The CDR3 is 14 residues long. The CDR3 reads CAWSRRGSNYGYTF. The CDR3 DNA reads as TGTGCCTGGAGTAGGAGAGGCTCTAACTATGGCTACACCTTC.

This chain links TRBV5-1 with TRBJ1-2; D is undetermined. The CDR3 covers 12 residues. V was pared by 2 bases and J by 8 bases, with 10 bases between. Germline CDR1 SGHRS, CDR2 YFSETQ. Here the CDR3 DNA reads TGCGCCAGCAGCTTAGCCGGGGAGGGCTACACCTTC. Its protein is CASSLAGEGYTF. Based on the CDR3 plus reference TRBV5-1 and TRBJ1-2, the full variable domain is KAGVTQTPRYLIKTRGQQVTLSCSPISGHRSVSWYQQTPGQGLQFLFEYFSETQRNKGNFPGRFSGRQFSNSRSEMNVSTLELGDSALYLCASSLAGEGYTFGSGTRLTVV.

The gene calls are TRBV6-4 and TRBJ2-1; TRBD2 matches at 10 bases. V lost 4 bases and J lost 9; bases outside the gene matches: 6. The CDR3 sequence is 14 residues long. Germline loops: CDR1 MRHNA, CDR2 SNTAGT. CDR3 sequence: CASSALAGVGEQFF. The DNA for the CDR3 is TGTGCCAGCAGTGCGCTAGCGGGAGTAGGTGAGCAGTTCTTC.

The rearrangement joins TRBV18 to TRBJ1-4, with 8 nucleotides matching TRBD1. The CDR3 has 12 amino acids. CDR1 is KGHSH and CDR2 is LQKENI in the germline V gene. V gave up 10 bases and J gave up 6 bases; unmatched junction bases: 4. The CDR3 coding sequence is TGTGCCACTACGGACAGGGATGAAAAACTGTTTTTT. Translated: CATTDRDEKLFF.

The chain carries TRBV7-6 and TRBJ2-1; 8 nucleotides match TRBD2. V was pared by 1 base and J by 4 bases, with 9 bases of the junction left unmatched. The CDR3 covers 17 residues. CDR1 and CDR2 from the germline V gene are SGHVS and FNYEAQ. The CDR3 nucleotides are TGTGCCAGCAGCTTAGACCCCCCGGGACTAGGTTACAATGAGCAGTTCTTC. Translation: CASSLDPPGLGYNEQFF.

This rearrangement joins TRBV5-4 to TRBJ1-6, with D possibly matching TRBD1 (6 bases). The CDR3 extends over 13 amino acids. The V end was cut by 0 bases, the J end by 8 bases, with 6 bases between. Germline CDR1 and CDR2: SGHNT and YYREEE (reference sequence). The CDR3 sequence: CASSLDRDSPLHF. The CDR3 DNA reads TGTGCCAGCAGCTTGGACAGGGATTCACCCCTCCACTTT. The full variable domain, in which reference TRBV5-4 and TRBJ1-6 provide the parts outside the CDR3, is ETGVTQSPTHLIKTRGQQVTLRCSSQSGHNTVSWYQQALGQGPQFIFQYYREEENGRGNFPPRFSGLQFPNYSSELNVNALELDDSALYLCASSLDRDSPLHFGNGTRLTVT.

The chain combines TRBV7-3 with TRBJ2-3; possible D gene TRBD1, 8 bases. V was clipped by 4 bases and J by 1 base, with 12 bases between them. This CDR3 has 15 residues. The germline gives CDR1 SGHTA, CDR2 FQGTGA. CDR3 coding DNA: TGTGCCAGCAGCTCAACAGGGGGGGGCACAGATACGCAGTATTTT. It translates to CASSSTGGGTDTQYF.

This clone occurred a few times. This chain uses TRBV27 with TRBJ2-7, with 7 bases fitting TRBD2. Germline trimming cut 4 bases from V and 7 bases from J; bases unmatched to any gene: 10. Germline V gene data show CDR1 as MNHEY and CDR2 as SMNVEV (reference sequence). This CDR3 contains 14 residues. This CDR3 reads CASSYPGGGGEQYF. CDR3 sequence (DNA): TGTGCCAGCAGTTACCCGGGAGGAGGTGGGGAGCAGTACTTC.

V gene TRBV2 combines with J gene TRBJ1-6; D is uncertain. Germline V gene sequence: CDR1 SNHLY, CDR2 FYNNEI. V dropped 0 bases and J dropped 10 bases, with 7 bases sitting between them. The CDR3 extends over 13 amino acids. The CDR3 region has the DNA TGTGCCAGCAGTGAAGCCCGCGTCTCACCCCTCCACTTT. It is translated as CASSEARVSPLHF.

CDR3 protein: CASSLPGGARNEQYF. DNA of the CDR3: TGCGCCAGCAGCTTGCCAGGGGGCGCGAGAAACGAGCAGTACTTC. The chain is built from TRBV5-1 and TRBJ2-7, with 8 bases identical to TRBD1. The CDR3 runs to 15 residues. From germline, CDR1 is SGHRS and CDR2 YFSETQ. Trimming removed 1 base from V and 5 bases from J; junction bases left unmatched: 8.

The chain combines TRBV6-1 with TRBJ1-5; no clear D. Per the germline V gene, CDR1 is MNHNS and CDR2 is SASEGT. Between the trimmed V and J ends, which lost 1 base and 5 bases, there was a span of 15 bases. This CDR3 has 16 residues. CDR3 loop: CASSEGQKKGDQPQHF. The CDR3 region has the DNA TGTGCCAGCAGTGAAGGACAAAAGAAGGGAGATCAGCCCCAGCATTTT.

This clone was detected ten times or more. V is TRBV29-1 and J is TRBJ2-3, with D possibly being TRBD2 (6 bases). Trimming removed 3 bases at V and 6 bases at J, with 19 bases between. The CDR3 is 15 residues long. Germline V gives CDR1 SQVTM, CDR2 ANQGSEA. The DNA of the CDR3 is TGCAGCGTTGAGCAACCGGGACTTCAGCTTGATACGCAGTATTTT. Its translation: CSVEQPGLQLDTQYF.

This clone was seen a handful of times. The V call is TRBV28, the J call TRBJ2-7; 7 bases agree with TRBD1. From germline, CDR1 is MDHEN and CDR2 SYDVKM. The trim removed 5 bases at V and 5 bases at J, leaving 12 bases unmatched. The CDR3 contains 15 residues. CDR3 sequence (DNA): TGTGCCAGCAGTAGTTTCGCCACGACAGGGCACGAGCAGTACTTC. Amino acids: CASSSFATTGHEQYF.

The V call is TRBV12-3 or TRBV12-4, the J call TRBJ2-3, with no clear D. V lost 4 bases and J 4 bases, leaving 9 bases between the germline ends. CDR3 length: 13 amino acids. CDR3 bases: TGTGCCAGCAGTTGGGTAGCTGCAGATACGCAGTATTTT. It specifies CASSWVAADTQYF.

The CDR3 bases are TGTGCCAGCAGCGCCCCAGACGTCCTAGTGGAGCCCCAGCATTTT. Residues: CASSAPDVLVEPQHF. The J gene is TRBJ1-5, the V gene TRBV5-5; D remains ambiguous. The CDR3 is made up of 15 amino acids. Germline V gene sequence: CDR1 SGHKS, CDR2 YYEKEE (reference sequence). With 4 bases removed from V and 8 bases from J, the gap between germline ends came to 19 bases.

The rearrangement uses TRBV18 and TRBJ2-2; a weak D match, TRBD1 (5 bases). This CDR3 is built from 15 residues. Germline values: CDR1 KGHSH, CDR2 LQKENI. Trimming left V 3 bases short and J 1 base short, with 9 bases between. The CDR3 region has the DNA TGTGCCAGCTCACCTTTAGGACAGAACACCGGGGAGCTGTTTTTT. Encoded protein: CASSPLGQNTGELFF.

The table lists this clone with a few counts. The chain carries TRBV3-1 (or the pseudogene TRBV3-2) and TRBJ2-3, with TRBD2 identical over 10 bases. Looked up from germline, CDR1 is LGHDT and CDR2 is YNNKEL (reference sequence). CDR3 length equals 16 residues. V gave up 7 bases and J gave up 3 bases; unmatched junction bases: 10. CDR3 coding DNA: TGTGCCAGCAAACAAGGGGTTAGCGGGAGGACAGATACGCAGTATTTT. Protein sequence: CASKQGVSGRTDTQYF.

CDR3 sequence: CASSQSDREKYEQYF. CDR3 bases: TGTGCCAGCAGCCAATCCGACAGGGAGAAGTACGAGCAGTACTTC. The rearrangement uses TRBV3-1 (or the pseudogene TRBV3-2) and TRBJ2-7; 7 bases line up with TRBD1. The CDR3 runs 15 residues. Germline CDR1 LGHDT, CDR2 YNNKEL (reference sequence). V trimming: 2 bases; J trimming: 4 bases; junction bases outside the gene matches: 8.

The chain couples TRBV11-3 to TRBJ2-1, with TRBD1 matching 9 bases. This CDR3 is built from 16 residues. Per germline, CDR1 SGHNT and CDR2 YENEEA. Losses at the gene ends were 4 bases for V and 9 bases for J; bases not matched to a gene: 13. CDR3 nucleotides: TGTGCCAGCAGCTCGGGGACAGGGATGGGCCGATTTGAGCAGTTCTTC. Amino acids: CASSSGTGMGRFEQFF.

The chain couples TRBV19 to TRBJ1-6; 12 nucleotides line up with TRBD1. V shed 6 bases and J 7 bases; nucleotides not matched to a gene: 16. This CDR3 has 19 amino acids. Germline CDR1 reads LNHDA; CDR2 reads SQIVND (reference sequence). CDR3 loop: CASSSGTGGAMRSNSPLHF. CDR3 DNA sequence: TGTGCCAGTAGCTCTGGGACAGGGGGCGCGATGAGGAGCAATTCACCCCTCCACTTT.

The CDR3 coding sequence is TGCGCCAGCAGCTTGGGGGGGACTAGCACAGATACGCAGTATTTT. The encoded protein is CASSLGGTSTDTQYF. The chain joins TRBV5-1 to TRBJ2-3; D may be TRBD2 (6 bases). V lost 0 bases, J lost 0 bases, and 8 bases lay in between. The CDR3 contains 15 residues. Germline V gives CDR1 SGHRS, CDR2 YFSETQ.